Listed here is a single T cell receptor (beta chain). Its antigen target is currently unknown. No quality values exist for individual bases; no much larger clone is one base distant. The sample belongs to a study of cytomegalovirus exposure and HLA in healthy donors (dated by TCRdb to the late 2010s). Concerning the study at large: An earlier analysis of approximately 600 of the donors reported 250 to 300 Gb of sequence data and 100 million to 130 million unique TCR beta sequences from about 179 million T cells. A later analysis re-analyzed previously published TCR beta repertoires from 660 or so donors and added high-resolution HLA genotyping to study TCR occurrence patterns. Among several hundred genotyped donors of the cohort, an average of around 240,000 unique TCR beta nucleotide sequences was sequenced per donor, of which roughly 18% were non-productive. Several DR-DQ haplotypes were handled as single units for association and clustering because linkage in the cohort was strong. In the later analysis, no new phenotypic data were used to find candidate immune exposures; instead, reliance was placed on TCR beta sequences and their occurrence across donors. An early release that covered roughly 600 HLA-typed donors contained approximately 300 gigabases of sequencing data and about 84 million unique TCR sequences. Every repertoire in the discovery cohort had been generated on one and the same sequencing platform. The T cell repertoires of some 670 subjects were profiled by immunosequencing and related to cytomegalovirus serostatus. Donor age, sex, ethnicity and CMV serostatus were compiled together with the repertoire data. The study combined high-throughput TCR immunosequencing, statistical association of individual TCRs with disease status, and machine learning to predict cytomegalovirus infection status. An earlier analysis of roughly 600 of the donors used high-throughput TCR beta sequencing to judge whether each TCR beta V gene segment behaved as functional or pseudogenic. Of the roughly 400 genotyped donors, approximately 80% fell in the genetic ancestry cluster associated with self-reported Caucasian donors. In a later genetic analysis, genome-wide SNP genotypes for about three fifths of the roughly 670 donors were used, and that subset was treated as a discovery cohort. Typing coverage differed by locus: A, B, C, DRB1 and DQB1 were typed in roughly 629-630 donors, DQA1 in 500 to 550, DPA1 in approximately 610, and DPB1 in roughly 470. Both class I and class II loci were covered by HLA typing, at four-digit resolution. In addition to the first cohort of approximately 650 subjects, a separate validation cohort of approximately 120 different subjects was used. The study was designed to test whether signatures of past pathogen exposure could be identified by cataloging public T cell receptors.

Overall study results and their limits: According to a later genetic analysis, donors in an Asian-associated ancestry cluster had fewer N-insertions in productive TCRs than the approximately 610-donor mean. Assigning TCR associations to individual alleles was difficult when HLA alleles, especially DR and DQ, strongly co-occurred. Roughly uniform sequencing depth across donors was assumed in presence/absence analyses, although this assumption may not hold. The authors suggested that the approach could potentially be generalized to other disease states and immunological phenotypes. Because counts were too low, seventeen rarely observed V segments, including chromosome 9 orphons, were excluded from the earlier analysis of 587 of the donors. Linkage disequilibrium might explain the correlated functional status among segregating V segments, but an unknown experimental factor could not be excluded. The only immune exposure information available for the cohort was CMV serostatus. Some IMGT-functional V segments, including TRBV6-2 and TRBV6-3, could not be told apart with the 87-base-pair reads, so those segments were excluded. Because HLA typing was unavailable for some donors at each locus, only the typed subset was used in association tests. In this cohort, only TCR beta chains were sequenced, and detectable features were limited by the absence of alpha or paired-chain data. A group of highly shared sequence variants was considered likely to be a technical artifact of the sequencing pipeline. The study gave a list of 150 to 200 TCR beta chains associated with cytomegalovirus. In a later analysis, TCR association rates were found to vary across HLA loci, with the most associated TCRs seen for DRB1 alleles and the fewest for HLA-C alleles. A later genetic analysis associated a missense DCLRE1C variant with V-gene and J-gene trimming of TCR beta chains, and an independent cohort replicated the association. Broadly in line with IMGT annotations, most TCR beta V segments showed up in productive rearrangements about 87% or about 30% of the time in an earlier analysis of several hundred of the donors. In vitro tests confirmed that a few of the cytomegalovirus-associated TCR beta chains recognize cytomegalovirus antigens. According to a later analysis, parvovirus B19, influenza, CMV and Epstein-Barr virus appeared linked to several top co-occurrence clusters. A later analysis found that most CMV-associated TCR beta chains appeared HLA-restricted, with HLA associations seemingly driven largely by CMV exposure. Across donors, most TCR sequences were observed very rarely, whereas some public TCRs were present in many individuals. In a later analysis, HLA-associated TCR beta chains showed more clonal expansion and lower generation probabilities than non-associated chains that were equally common. A further reported finding was that TCR beta sequences accurately predicted the HLA-A and HLA-B alleles for most subjects in the first cohort. Specific HLA alleles were associated with more than 15,000 TCR beta sequences at a false discovery rate of 0.05 in a later analysis. The classifier was reported to diagnose cytomegalovirus status with high specificity and sensitivity in both the original and validation cohorts.

The method was the immunoSEQ multiplex PCR assay. For the multiplex PCR, a mixture combining 60 forward primers for TCR Vbeta segments and 13 reverse primers for TCR Jbeta segments was used. A multiplex PCR assay on genomic DNA amplified the CDR3 region of rearranged TCR beta genes. The Illumina HiSeq System was used to sequence the amplified TCR beta libraries as 87-base-pair reads. On the study's bioinformatics: A later analysis tallied around 80 million unique TCR beta chains across the 650 to 750 repertoires, and approximately 9.9 million of those chains were shared by two or more donors. To remove PCR and sequencing errors, raw reads were error-corrected and collapsed into unique sequences using a nearest-neighbor algorithm that merged closely related sequences. Alignment of CDR3 sequences to IMGT reference sequences was used to assign V, D and J gene segments. For a sequence to be retained, a match of at least six nucleotides was required to both a V gene segment and a J gene segment. Rearrangements were classified as productive when the CDR3 lacked stop codons and remained in frame with V and J, and all other rearrangements were classified as non-productive. Following IMGT convention, CDR3 was defined as the stretch from the second conserved V-encoded cysteine up to the conserved J-encoded phenylalanine. Sequences without an unambiguous match to a single V gene segment were excluded from the earlier analysis of about 600 of the donors. In an earlier analysis of a few hundred of the donors, V segments were called functional above 56.7% productive rearrangements and were called segregating when the between-donor standard deviation exceeded 5%. To diagnose cytomegalovirus status from the catalog of TCR beta chain sequences, a statistical classification framework was built. In a later analysis, V and J genes were assigned by comparing TCR nucleotide sequences against IMGT/GENE-DB human TR gene sequences. In a later analysis, CDR3 sequences and most-parsimonious VDJ recombination scenarios were assigned using the TCRdist pipeline. In a later analysis, each TCR beta chain was defined by its CDR3 amino acid sequence together with its V-gene family, and reads lacking a unique V-gene family were excluded. In a later analysis, fewer than 600 highly shared, low-generation-probability nucleotide sequences were removed to address suspected cross-contamination and a sequencing artifact. A later analysis calculated a clonal expansion index for each public chain from normalized within-repertoire ranks of inferred template counts. Generation probabilities in a later analysis came from a VDJ recombination model fitted to out-of-frame rearrangements, and those results were checked against IGoR. In a later analysis, hypergeometric tests were used to score TCR-TCR, TCR-HLA and TCR-CMV co-occurrence, with a repertoire-size bias correction applied to TCR pairs. False discovery rates were estimated in a later analysis by permuting HLA or CMV assignments 20 times. In a later analysis, co-occurring TCRs were grouped with DBSCAN, and TCRdist sequence similarity was added when clustering was performed within HLA-allele-positive subsets. For co-occurrence clustering, repertoires with fewer than 30,000 or more than 120,000 public chains were excluded, along with five repertoires with anomalous nucleotide sharing. This immuneACCESS table, as held by TCRdb, lists in-frame sequences with V and J called but not all clones. Of the missing ones, under half trace to an unresolved V gene in checked studies; the others have no known cause. V and J calls and clone size follow that table, whereas D and trimming were derived from the DNA. The sample has tens of thousands of clones on record, over 70% of them singletons. Approximately 9% of the sample is held by the ten biggest clonotypes.

The cohort was made up of 666 healthy bone marrow donors. At the time of sampling, all cohort members were nominally healthy, though unrecorded immune exposures were likely present. The donor was CMV seronegative and was included in the group of a few hundred seronegative cohort members. A peripheral blood sample was provided by each donor, and peripheral blood mononuclear cells were used for TCR beta sequencing. Genomic DNA extraction from the blood cell samples was performed with the Qiagen DNeasy Blood Extraction Kit. The CDR3, cysteine through phenylalanine, is 14 amino acids long. The entry retains the CDR3 DNA only, 42 bases that are in frame from base 1. V and J are truncated by 2 bases and 5 bases respectively, leaving an intervening sequence of 10 bases. CDR1 and CDR2 are drawn from the germline V gene: SNHLY, FYNNEI.

Source material: PBMCs. The source is a man aged 55 to 70 in good health and CMV-seronegative. In this chain, TRBV2 is recombined with TRBJ1-5; the D gene is unclear. The encoded CDR3 is CASSELRGDQPQHF. The nucleotides are TGTGCCAGCAGTGAACTGCGGGGAGATCAGCCCCAGCATTTT.